The 18 T cell receptor beta chains given below trace back to one sample, sequenced in a study of regulatory T cells in long-lasting Graves disease. Assembly of TCR beta libraries relied on iRepertoire HTBI primers together with Arm-PCR of CDR3 regions. Each CDR3 protein gets one entry after TCRdb re-called the multiplex PCR reads with MiXCR. Of a few hundred thousand distinct CDR3 sequences in the sample, about 21% were seen once. Time point here: persistent/refractory GD, antithyroid drugs over 5 years with positive TRAb. PBMCs were the source of the RNA used for TCR sequencing. Sample: peripheral blood mononuclear cells (PBMCs), taken when the disease was refractory, from a patient treated with antithyroid drugs. These receptors all stem from a female donor with Graves disease.

This clonotype has just a few counts. The J gene is TRBJ2-3, the V gene TRBV28, with 10 bases aligning to TRBD2. Germline CDR1 reads MDHEN; CDR2 reads SYDVKM. V was pared by 5 bases and J by 3 bases, with 2 bases of the junction left unmatched. The CDR3 covers 14 residues. The CDR3 region is CASSTSGVTDTQYF. The CDR3 nucleotides read TGTGCCAGCAGTACTAGCGGGGTTACAGATACGCAGTATTTT.

This clonotype was seen ten or more times. The gene calls are TRBV3-1 and TRBJ2-5; weak D call: TRBD2 (6 bases). Deletions cut 1 base from V and 5 bases from J, with 14 bases between. Germline V CDR1 and CDR2: LGHDT, YNNKEL (reference sequence). CDR3 length equals 15 residues. The DNA of the CDR3 is TGTGCCAGCAGCCAAGCGGCGGGATCCGTGGAGACCCAGTACTTC. This encodes CASSQAAGSVETQYF.

This chain connects TRBV5-1 to TRBJ2-5; no clear D. The germline CDR1 and CDR2 sequences are SGHRS and YFSETQ. The CDR3 is 14 amino acids. V lost 1 base and J lost 2, with 9 bases in between. The CDR3 protein is CASSLFWPQETQYF. The DNA of the CDR3 is TGCGCCAGCAGCTTGTTCTGGCCACAAGAGACCCAGTACTTC.

This clonotype occurred many times. V is TRBV19 and J is TRBJ2-7; D perhaps matches TRBD2 (5 bases). V shed 6 bases and J shed 0 bases, with 9 bases lying between them. The CDR3 covers 13 residues. From germline, CDR1 is LNHDA and CDR2 SQIVND (reference sequence). The CDR3 loop reads CASSGESSYEQYF. The DNA for the CDR3 is TGTGCCAGTAGCGGGGAAAGCTCCTACGAGCAGTACTTC.

The CDR3 reads CASSQEAGGPGELFF. The CDR3 DNA sequence: TGCGCCAGCAGCCAAGAGGCAGGGGGCCCCGGGGAGCTGTTTTTT. The rearrangement uses TRBV4-1 and TRBJ2-2, with TRBD1 matching 8 bases. CDR1 and CDR2 from the germline V gene are MGHRA and YSYEKL. V dropped 0 bases and J dropped 6; count of bases not matched to a gene: 3. The CDR3 runs to 15 residues.

This clonotype was picked up many times. The chain links TRBV12-5 to TRBJ2-4, with 9 nucleotides matching TRBD1. The CDR3 has 14 residues. The germline V gene encodes CDR1 LGHNT and CDR2 FRNRAP. V shed 7 bases and J 7 bases; nucleotides not matched to a gene: 8. The CDR3 DNA reads TGTGCTAGTGCCCCGGGACAGGGAAAGAACATTCAGTACTTC. As protein: CASAPGQGKNIQYF.

The rearrangement links TRBV5-1 to TRBJ2-3; 7 bases align to TRBD2. The V gene's germline CDR1 is SGHRS and CDR2 YFSETQ. This CDR3 comprises 15 residues. With 4 bases clipped from V and 4 bases from J, the junction kept 9 bases outside the gene matches. The CDR3 loop reads CASSRFGGSPDTQYF. DNA of the CDR3: TGCGCCAGCAGCCGCTTTGGCGGGAGCCCAGATACGCAGTATTTT.

This clonotype was recorded a few times. This rearrangement joins TRBV20-1 to TRBJ2-1; TRBD2 matches 9 bases. Germline loops: CDR1 DFQATT, CDR2 SNEGSKA (reference sequence). There are 15 residues in the CDR3. V was clipped by 0 bases and J by 7 bases; unmatched bases: 7. The CDR3 nucleotides read TGCAGTGCTAGAGAGGTTAGCGGGAGCTATAATGAGCAGTTCTTC. It encodes CSAREVSGSYNEQFF.

In this sample, this clonotype turned up many times. This chain links TRBV28 with TRBJ2-5; D might be TRBD1 or TRBD2, each matching 5 bases. The CDR3 has 12 residues. Trimming stripped 7 bases from V and 7 bases from J, with 13 bases between. The germline V gene has CDR1 MDHEN and CDR2 SYDVKM. CDR3 coding DNA: TGTGCCAGCAACGAGGGGCCAGTGACCCAGTACTTC. Translating gives CASNEGPVTQYF.

The chain couples TRBV20-1 to TRBJ2-7, with 9 positions matching TRBD1. The CDR3 loop spans 16 amino acids. The J segment lost 0 bases and the V segment lost 1 base, leaving 7 bases of the junction unmatched. CDR1 is DFQATT and CDR2 is SNEGSKA in the germline V gene (reference sequence). CDR3 sequence reads: CSARAGTGSGSYEQYF. CDR3 DNA: TGCAGTGCTAGAGCGGGGACAGGGTCAGGCTCCTACGAGCAGTACTTC.

This clonotype showed up many times. This chain links TRBV28 with TRBJ2-1, with 9 bases matching TRBD1. The CDR3 runs to 14 residues. The germline CDR1 and CDR2 sequences are MDHEN and SYDVKM. V dropped 4 bases and J dropped 8; count of bases not matched to a gene: 6. The CDR3 loop is CASSYRGRSHEQFF. CDR3 bases: TGTGCCAGCAGTTACAGGGGGCGCTCCCATGAGCAGTTCTTC.

This clonotype was counted ten times or more. The rearrangement joins TRBV28 to TRBJ2-2; 8 nucleotides match TRBD1. The CDR3 is 15 amino acids. J was trimmed by 6 bases and V by 2 bases; bases with no gene match: 5. Germline assignment: CDR1 MDHEN and CDR2 SYDVKM. The CDR3 protein is CASSLIQGAPGELFF. The CDR3 nucleotides are TGTGCCAGCAGTTTAATCCAGGGGGCGCCCGGGGAGCTGTTTTTT.

This clonotype was recorded at least ten times. The J gene is TRBJ2-7, the V gene TRBV6-5, with 7 nucleotides matching TRBD2. V shed 2 bases and J 1 base; nucleotides not matched to a gene: 8. Germline CDR1 MNHEY, CDR2 SVGAGI. There are 16 residues in the CDR3. This CDR3 reads CASSYGRGGRSYEQYF. The CDR3 region has the DNA TGTGCCAGCAGTTACGGTAGGGGAGGGAGGTCCTACGAGCAGTACTTC.

The rearrangement joins TRBV18 to TRBJ2-2; perhaps TRBD2 as D (5 bases). CDR1 and CDR2 from the germline V gene are KGHSH and LQKENI. V was trimmed by 3 bases and J by 4 bases, leaving 9 bases between them. The CDR3 is made up of 14 amino acids. The CDR3 reads CASSPLRGTGELFF. CDR3 coding DNA: TGTGCCAGCTCACCCCTCCGGGGCACCGGGGAGCTGTTTTTT.

This clonotype has at least ten counts. The rearrangement uses TRBV5-5 and TRBJ2-5; 7 bases align to TRBD2. Losses at the gene ends were 4 bases for V and 3 bases for J; bases not matched to a gene: 6. Germline lookup yields CDR1 SGHKS and CDR2 YYEKEE (reference sequence). The CDR3 sequence is 14 residues long. CDR3 residues: CASSPFAGEETQYF. The CDR3 bases are TGTGCCAGCAGCCCTTTCGCGGGAGAAGAGACCCAGTACTTC.

V is TRBV5-1 and J is TRBJ2-1; D ambiguous. CDR1 is SGHRS and CDR2 is YFSETQ in the germline V gene. There are 14 residues in the CDR3. V was pared by 0 bases and J by 4 bases, with 8 bases between. In nucleotides, the CDR3 is TGCGCCAGCAGCTTGGTGGCTGATTACAATGAGCAGTTCTTC. It is translated as CASSLVADYNEQFF.

The J gene is TRBJ2-7, the V gene TRBV7-3; weak D call: TRBD2 (5 bases). Germline assignment: CDR1 SGHTA and CDR2 FQGTGA. V lost 5 bases and J 2 bases, leaving 13 bases between the germline ends. There are 14 residues in the CDR3. The CDR3 spells CASSAAGPTYEQYF. The CDR3 region has the DNA TGTGCCAGCAGCGCGGCGGGCCCTACCTACGAGCAGTACTTC.

As DNA, the CDR3 is TGTGCCTGGCCCAGGGGCCCCCCAGGGCGAAGGAACACTGAAGCTTTCTTT. Translation gives CAWPRGPPGRRNTEAFF. J is TRBJ1-1 and V is TRBV30, with a possible D match to TRBD1 (6 bases). V was shortened by 5 bases and J by 1 base, with 23 bases between the two germline ends. Germline V gene lookup returns CDR1 GTSNPN and CDR2 SVGIG (reference sequence). This CDR3 is 17 amino acids long.